This is a list of T cell receptor beta chains from one sample in a study of early T cells in non-severe SARS-CoV-2 infection. TCRdb reanalysed the 5' RACE reads using MiXCR and keeps one entry per CDR3 protein. The sample includes about 48,000 distinct CDR3 sequences, approximately 7.5% seen only once; the top ten take around 6.1%. Sequenced sample: whole blood. The source of these receptors is an adult who was a healthcare worker with PCR-confirmed SARS-CoV-2 infection or an uninfected control (not recorded which). Each CDR3 is given without its conserved first and last residue.

SVANNQETQY | TRBJ2-5 | TRBV29-1
ASSPQLAGGGDTQY | TRBJ2-3 | TRBV19
ASSLYLDRGVNEQF | TRBJ2-1 | TRBV27
ASSRPGQGYNEQF | TRBJ2-1 | TRBV11-2
ASSFNGGRSNTEAF | TRBJ1-1 | TRBV28
ATEDRLHEKLF | TRBJ1-4 | TRBV19
ASSRSGTTGTEAF | TRBJ1-1 | TRBV3-1
ASSHPLGGALYGYT | TRBJ1-2 | TRBV12-3/TRBV12-4
ASSEIGLVDEQF | TRBJ2-1 | TRBV6-1
ASSPSGLATPARF | TRBJ2-1 | TRBV28
ASSHTGSSSYEQY | TRBJ2-7 | TRBV6-1
ASSVGTGFYGYT | TRBJ1-2 | TRBV2
SAPTGQFRNIQY | TRBJ2-4 | TRBV20-1